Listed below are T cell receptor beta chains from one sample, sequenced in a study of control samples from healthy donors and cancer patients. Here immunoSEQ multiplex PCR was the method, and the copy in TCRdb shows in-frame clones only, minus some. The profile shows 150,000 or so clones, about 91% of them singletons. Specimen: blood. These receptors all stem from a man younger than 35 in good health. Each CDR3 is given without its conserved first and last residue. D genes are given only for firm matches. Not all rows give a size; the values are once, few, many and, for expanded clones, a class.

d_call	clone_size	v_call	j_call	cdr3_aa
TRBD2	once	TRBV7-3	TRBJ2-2	AIQRENTGELF
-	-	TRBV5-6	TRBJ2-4	ASSPQGPPSDNIQY
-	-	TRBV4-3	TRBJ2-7	ASSQEASETYEQY
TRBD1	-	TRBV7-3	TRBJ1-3	ASSLTQGAGNTIY
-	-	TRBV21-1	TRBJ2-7	ASSKGGAQRGRPYEQY
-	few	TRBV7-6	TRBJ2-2	ASSLASDPNTGELF
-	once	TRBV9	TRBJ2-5	ASSVGTNQETQY
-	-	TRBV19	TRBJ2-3	ASSIVHTDTQY
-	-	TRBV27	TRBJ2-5	ASSIGGGQKTQY
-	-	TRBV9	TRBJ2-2	ASSVVVDTGELF
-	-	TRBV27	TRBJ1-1	ASSDWNTEAF
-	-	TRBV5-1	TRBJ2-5	ASSLVLGETQY
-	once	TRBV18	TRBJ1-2	ASSGGPGYGYT
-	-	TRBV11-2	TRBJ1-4	ASSLERINEKLF
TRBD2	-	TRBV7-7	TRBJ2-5	ASSFSGGQETQY
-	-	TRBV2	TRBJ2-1	ASSEGPKQF
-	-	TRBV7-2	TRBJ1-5	ASSWGPSNQPQH
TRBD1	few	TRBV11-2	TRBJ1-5	ASSRTGDSNQPQH
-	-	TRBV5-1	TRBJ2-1	ASSSRTPVNEQF
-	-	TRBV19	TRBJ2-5	ASSMGRYEETQY
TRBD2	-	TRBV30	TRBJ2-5	AWSPGTSAETQY
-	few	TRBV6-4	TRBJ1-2	ASSVGHPRVYGYT
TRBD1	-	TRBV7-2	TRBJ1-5	ASSTRTGRNQPQH
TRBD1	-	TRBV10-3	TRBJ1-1	AISPGQGAGGTEAF
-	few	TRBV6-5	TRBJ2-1	ASSYPGDNEQF
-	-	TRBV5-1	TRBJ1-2	ASSSTGPDGYT